Listed below are T cell receptor beta chains from one sample, sequenced in a study of blood T cell repertoires in COVID-19. The data were produced by immunoSEQ multiplex PCR, yet TCRdb's version contains in-frame clones alone and is incomplete. The sample lists fewer than 300,000 clones; about 73% were seen once. Sequenced material: peripheral blood. The receptors here all came from a woman of 80 years or more with acute or convalescent COVID-19. Each CDR3 is given with its conserved first and last residue. The order of the fields is J gene, D gene, V gene, clone size, CDR3 DNA, CDR3 protein. A D gene is named only where the DNA matches it firmly. The size entry is marked missing in some rows and otherwise reads once, few, many or a size class.

>TRBJ2-1|.|TRBV13|.
TGTGCCAGCAACGTAAGGGGGTCTGGTGAGCAGTTCTTC
CASNVRGSGEQFF
>TRBJ2-7|.|TRBV6-5|.
TGTGCCAGCAGTTACCAGATTACAGGGACCTCCTACGAGCAGTACTTC
CASSYQITGTSYEQYF
>TRBJ1-4|.|TRBV19|.
TGTGCCAGTAGCAGGGGTCTCAGTGAAAAACTGTTTTTT
CASSRGLSEKLFF
>TRBJ2-7|TRBD2|TRBV6-2/TRBV6-3|few
TGTGCCAGCAGTTACTCTCCTACTAGCGGGGGCTCTCACGAGCAGTACTTC
CASSYSPTSGGSHEQYF
>TRBJ1-3|.|TRBV6-5|.
TGTGCCAGCAGTTTCGCCCACGGGACTTCAAACACCATATATTTT
CASSFAHGTSNTIYF
>TRBJ2-3|TRBD2|TRBV7-6|.
TGTGCCAGCAGCCCCCGGGTAGCGGGAGGAACAGATACGCAGTATTTT
CASSPRVAGGTDTQYF
>TRBJ1-5|.|TRBV7-9|.
TGTGCCAGCAGCTTAGACTCTAGTAATCAGCCCCAGCATTTT
CASSLDSSNQPQHF
>TRBJ2-5|.|TRBV5-1|.
TGCGCCAGCAGCTTGGAGGGGGAGACCCAGTACTTC
CASSLEGETQYF
>TRBJ1-5|TRBD1|TRBV7-2|.
TGTGCCAGCAGCTTAGGACCGGGACAGGGAGGGAGCAATCAGCCCCAGCATTTT
CASSLGPGQGGSNQPQHF
>TRBJ2-7|.|TRBV5-1|.
TGCGCCAGCAGCCCGAGAGGGCAGGAGGTGGACGAGCAGTACTTC
CASSPRGQEVDEQYF
>TRBJ1-2|.|TRBV6-5|.
TGTGCCAGCAGTTACACAGACAGGTCCCCTGGCTACACCTTC
CASSYTDRSPGYTF
>TRBJ2-3|.|TRBV10-3|.
TGTGCCATCAGTGAGTCGGAGCCCGAGACAGATACGCAGTATTTT
CAISESEPETDTQYF
>TRBJ1-1|TRBD1|TRBV29-1|.
TGCAGCGTCACCCCCGGGACAGCGAACACTGAAGCTTTCTTT
CSVTPGTANTEAFF
>TRBJ2-5|.|TRBV5-8|once
TGTGCCAGCAGCCGCTGGGGGGGTACAGGGATCCGGGAGACCCAGTACTTC
CASSRWGGTGIRETQYF
>TRBJ2-1|TRBD2|TRBV5-4|.
TGTGCCAGCAGCCTTAGCGGCGGGAGGGCCGTCGTTAATGAGCAGTTCTTC
CASSLSGGRAVVNEQFF
>TRBJ1-1|TRBD1|TRBV18|.
TGTGCCAGCTCACGACCTCCGGGACAGACGAACACTGAAGCTTTCTTT
CASSRPPGQTNTEAFF
>TRBJ2-1|.|TRBV5-1|.
TGCGCCAGCAGCACTAATACGGGTGGTGAGCAGTTCTTC
CASSTNTGGEQFF
>TRBJ2-1|TRBD2|TRBV6-2/TRBV6-3|.
TGTGCCAGCAGTTACTCTCCGACTAGCGGGGTCTACAATGAGCAGTTCTTC
CASSYSPTSGVYNEQFF
>TRBJ1-1|.|TRBV2|.
TGTGCCAGCACAGGCTTTAACACTGAAGCTTTCTTT
CASTGFNTEAFF
>TRBJ2-5|TRBD2|TRBV3-1/TRBV3-2|.
TGTGCCAGCAGCCAAGGACTAGCGGAGGGGGAGACCCAGTACTTC
CASSQGLAEGETQYF
>TRBJ2-3|.|TRBV5-1|.
TGCGCCAGCAGCTTGGGACAGGACACAGATACGCAGTATTTT
CASSLGQDTDTQYF
>TRBJ1-2|TRBD1|TRBV5-6|.
TGTGCCAGCAGCGCGAGACGTATTGGGACAGGGGTCTATGGCTACACCTTC
CASSARRIGTGVYGYTF
>TRBJ1-3|.|TRBV7-3|.
TGTGCCAGCAGCCCAAGCGGGGGCTCTGGAAACACCATATATTTT
CASSPSGGSGNTIYF
>TRBJ1-6|TRBD1|TRBV7-9|.
TGTGCCAGCAGCTTAATTTCCGGGACAGGGGTTTCACCCCTCCACTTT
CASSLISGTGVSPLHF
>TRBJ1-1|.|TRBV2|once
TGTGCTACTCAGCGGCAACTCCCGAACACTGAAGCTTTCTTT
CATQRQLPNTEAFF
>TRBJ1-6|.|TRBV10-2|.
TGCGCCAGCACATTTGTCGGGGATTCACCCCTCCACTTT
CASTFVGDSPLHF
>TRBJ1-6|.|TRBV7-2|.
TGTGCCAGCAGCTTAGGTTTCGGGAATAATAATTCACCCCTCCACTTT
CASSLGFGNNNSPLHF
>TRBJ2-3|TRBD2|TRBV5-1|.
TGCGCCAGCAGCTTGGGCTTACTAGCGGACCCTAGCACAGATACGCAGTATTTT
CASSLGLLADPSTDTQYF
>TRBJ2-3|.|TRBV5-1|.
TGCGCCAGCAGCCAACAGGGTTCAGATACGCAGTATTTT
CASSQQGSDTQYF
>TRBJ1-2|.|TRBV6-6|.
TGTGCCAGCAGCCCAGAATATGGCTACACCTTC
CASSPEYGYTF
>TRBJ2-2|TRBD1|TRBV7-9|.
TGTGCCAGCAGCCTGACAGGGGGGACCGGGGAGCTGTTTTTT
CASSLTGGTGELFF
>TRBJ1-2|.|TRBV6-1|.
TGTGCCAGCAGTGAAGCGCAGAGGATCTATGGCTACACCTTC
CASSEAQRIYGYTF
>TRBJ1-1|.|TRBV5-6|.
TGTGCCAGCATCCTGACGGGGGGAGCTGAAGCTTTCTTT
CASILTGGAEAFF
>TRBJ2-5|TRBD1|TRBV10-2|.
TGCGCCAGCAGTGGGACAGGCCGGGAGACCCAGTACTTC
CASSGTGRETQYF
>TRBJ2-3|TRBD1|TRBV5-1|.
TGCGCCAGCAGCTTGGTAGGGACAGGGCCCCCAGATACGCAGTATTTT
CASSLVGTGPPDTQYF
>TRBJ1-3|TRBD1|TRBV11-2|.
TGTGCCAGCAGCTCCACCACGGGACAGGGGCAAAACACCATATATTTT
CASSSTTGQGQNTIYF
>TRBJ1-2|.|TRBV19|.
TGTGCCAGTACCCAGGGAAAGGATGGCTACACCTTC
CASTQGKDGYTF
>TRBJ2-2|.|TRBV4-3|once
TGCGCCAGCAGTCGGGGCACAGGGGAGGCCGGGGAGCTGTTTTTT
CASSRGTGEAGELFF
>TRBJ2-5|.|TRBV12-5|.
TGTGCTAGTGGTTTGGTACCGGGGACCCAGTACTTC
CASGLVPGTQYF
>TRBJ2-5|.|TRBV20-1|.
TGCAGTGCCCCGGGTTGGGAGACCCAGTACTTC
CSAPGWETQYF
>TRBJ1-4|TRBD1|TRBV28|.
TGTGCCAGCATTGAGGGACAGGGAATAGGAAAACTGTTTTTT
CASIEGQGIGKLFF
>TRBJ1-6|.|TRBV2|.
TGTGCCAGCACCCCGAGTGCCACTTCACCCCTCCACTTT
CASTPSATSPLHF